Sequencing of this T cell receptor beta chain was carried out in a study of blood T cell repertoires in COVID-19. Study-level information: The United States, Italy and Spain supplied acute and convalescent COVID-19 samples. T cells, B-cell-depleted T cells, or PBMCs supplied cDNA or gDNA.

Authors' processing steps: Cell counts per sample came from amplifying reference gene primers. The assay was immunoSEQ multiplex PCR, and TCRdb's table has in-frame clones only and misses some. V and J calls and clone size follow that table, whereas D and trimming were derived from the DNA. The sample holds roughly 41,000 clones, around nine tenths seen once. The CDR3 runs 18 residues. Trimming took off 1 base at V and 5 bases at J, with 24 bases between the two ends. Germline V CDR1 and CDR2: SGHRS, YFSETQ. This TCR was sampled from a man aged 55-75 years with active COVID-19. Sequencing was performed on peripheral blood. The chain combines TRBV5-1 with TRBJ1-1; a possible D gene is TRBD1 (5 bases). The CDR3 nucleotides are TGCGCCAGCAGCTTGATCCCCATGGCGGGGGTCGGGGGGACTGAAGCTTTCTTT. Its protein product is CASSLIPMAGVGGTEAFF.